This record looks at one TCR beta chain sequence and its context. Authors' data handling: Estimated nucleated cell counts came from reference gene primer amplification. The data were produced by immunoSEQ multiplex PCR, yet TCRdb's version contains in-frame clones alone and is incomplete. V, J and clone size are taken as reported in that table, and D and trimming were inferred from the DNA itself. The sample lists approximately 210,000 clones; roughly 81% were seen once. This specimen belongs to a study of blood T cell repertoires in COVID-19. Whole-study context: COVID-19 samples collected from the United States, Italy and Spain covered acute and convalescent phases. T cells, B-cell-depleted T cells, or PBMCs provided the cDNA or gDNA that served as material.

The CDR3 spans 14 residues. This sequence joins TRBV7-5 and TRBJ2-7; the table's D gene call, TRBD2, was not cross checked with the DNA. TRBV7-5 is assigned pseudogene status. Sequenced material: peripheral blood. The TCR comes from a woman in her forties or fifties with active or convalescent COVID-19. The CDR3 region has the DNA TGTGTCAGAACTGCGGGGGACATTGTCTACGAGCAGTACGTC. Its protein product is CVRTAGDIVYEQYV.